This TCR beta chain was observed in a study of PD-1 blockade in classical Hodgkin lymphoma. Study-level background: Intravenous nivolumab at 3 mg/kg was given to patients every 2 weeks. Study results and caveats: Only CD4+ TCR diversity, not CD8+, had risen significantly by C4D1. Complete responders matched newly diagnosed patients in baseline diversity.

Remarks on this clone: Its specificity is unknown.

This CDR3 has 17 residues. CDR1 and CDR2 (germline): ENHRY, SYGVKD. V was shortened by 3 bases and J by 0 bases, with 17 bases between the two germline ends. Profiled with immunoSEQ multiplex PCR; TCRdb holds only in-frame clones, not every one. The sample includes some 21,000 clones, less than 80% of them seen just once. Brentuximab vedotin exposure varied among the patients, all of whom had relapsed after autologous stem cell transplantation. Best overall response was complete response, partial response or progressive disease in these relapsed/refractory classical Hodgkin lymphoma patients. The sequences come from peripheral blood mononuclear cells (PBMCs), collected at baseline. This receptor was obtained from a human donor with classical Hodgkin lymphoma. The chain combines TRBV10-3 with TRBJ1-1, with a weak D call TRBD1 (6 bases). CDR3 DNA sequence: TGTGCCATCAGTGAACCAGGGGTCCGGGCCTTGAACACTGAAGCTTTCTTT. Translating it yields CAISEPGVRALNTEAFF.